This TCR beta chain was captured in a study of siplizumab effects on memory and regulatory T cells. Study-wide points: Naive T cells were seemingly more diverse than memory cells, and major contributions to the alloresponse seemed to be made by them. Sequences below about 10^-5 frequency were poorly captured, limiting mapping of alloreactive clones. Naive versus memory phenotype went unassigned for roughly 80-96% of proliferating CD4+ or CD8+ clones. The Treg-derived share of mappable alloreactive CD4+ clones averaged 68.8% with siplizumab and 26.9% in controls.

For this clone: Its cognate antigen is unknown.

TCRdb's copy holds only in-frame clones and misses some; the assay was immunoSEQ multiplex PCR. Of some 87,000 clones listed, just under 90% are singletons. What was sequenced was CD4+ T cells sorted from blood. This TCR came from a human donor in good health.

The CDR3 bases are TGTGCCAGCCTCTATAGCGGGAGGGCCGGCGAGCAGTACTTC. Translating gives CASLYSGRAGEQYF. The V gene is TRBV2, the J gene TRBJ2-7; the match to TRBD2 covers 11 bases. The germline CDR1 and CDR2 sequences are SNHLY and FYNNEI. The V segment lost 8 bases and the J segment 6 bases; nucleotides outside the gene matches: 9. The length of the CDR3 is 14 residues.